Listed below are T cell receptor beta chains from one sample, sequenced in a study of blood T cells in healthy people across ages. TCRdb called the 5' RACE reads again in MiXCR, with one record for every CDR3 protein. The repertoire holds about 800,000 distinct CDR3 sequences, with about half as singletons. The sample taken for sequencing was blood. These receptors were taken from an elderly man in good health. Both conserved end residues are part of each CDR3. A D gene is named only where the DNA matches it firmly. Clone size, where shown, is once, few, many, or a class for clones that have expanded.

>TRBV27|TRBJ2-7|.|.
CASSFRSDREQYF
TGTGCCAGCAGTTTTAGGTCGGACCGCGAGCAGTACTTC
>TRBV2|TRBJ1-2|TRBD1|few
CASCRDRGIYGYTF
TGTGCCAGCTGCCGGGACAGGGGTATCTATGGCTACACCTTC
>TRBV20-1|TRBJ1-6|.|.
CSARDRVGSPLHF
TGCAGTGCTAGAGACAGGGTTGGGTCACCCCTCCACTTT
>TRBV20-1|TRBJ2-1|.|.
CSASGVGAYNEQFF
TGCAGTGCTTCGGGGGTAGGCGCCTACAATGAGCAGTTCTTC
>TRBV29-1|TRBJ2-1|.|.
CSVLSTSWRNNEQFF
TGCAGCGTTCTCAGCACTAGCTGGAGGAACAATGAGCAGTTCTTC
>TRBV20-1|TRBJ2-3|TRBD2|many
CSACGGGTDTQYF
TGCAGTGCCTGTGGGGGGGGCACAGATACGCAGTATTTT
>TRBV25-1|TRBJ1-1|TRBD1|.
CASTGQGTNTEAFF
TGTGCCAGCACCGGACAGGGAACGAACACTGAAGCTTTCTTT
>TRBV5-1|TRBJ1-4|.|.
CASRGGGANEKLFF
TGCGCCAGCCGCGGCGGGGGAGCTAATGAAAAACTGTTTTTT
>TRBV6-2/TRBV6-3|TRBJ2-1|.|few
CASSSGRMQKLEQFF
TGTGCCAGCAGTTCCGGAAGGATGCAGAAGTTAGAGCAGTTCTTC
>TRBV5-1|TRBJ2-1|TRBD2|.
CASRSSGGGNEQFF
TGCGCCAGCAGGTCTAGCGGGGGGGGCAATGAGCAGTTCTTC
>TRBV28|TRBJ1-5|.|.
CASSLGLTGSGNQPQHF
TGTGCCAGCAGTTTAGGGTTGACTGGGTCGGGCAATCAGCCCCAGCATTTT
>TRBV12-3/TRBV12-4|TRBJ1-6|.|.
CASSPSGGPLHF
TGTGCCAGCAGTCCTTCCGGGGGACCCCTCCACTTT
>TRBV7-8|TRBJ2-5|.|.
CASSLAELRTYNEQYF
TGTGCCAGCAGCTTAGCCGAACTCCGAACTTACAATGAGCAGTACTTC
>TRBV20-1|TRBJ2-1|TRBD2|.
CSAVKRDSYNEQFF
TGCAGTGCCGTAAAGCGGGATTCCTACAATGAGCAGTTCTTC
>TRBV24-1|TRBJ1-1|.|.
CATSGGTEAFF
TGTGCCACCAGTGGGGGCACTGAAGCTTTCTTT
>TRBV7-9|TRBJ1-5|.|few
CASSARDSNQPQHF
TGTGCCAGCAGCGCCCGGGATAGCAATCAGCCCCAGCATTTT
>TRBV7-9|TRBJ2-3|TRBD1|many
CASSRTGSDTQYF
TGTGCCAGCAGTCGGACAGGGTCGGATACGCAGTATTTT
>TRBV6-2/TRBV6-3|TRBJ2-1|.|few
CASSYSSGPPAEQFF
TGTGCCAGCAGTTACTCCTCGGGACCCCCGGCGGAGCAGTTCTTC
>TRBV9|TRBJ2-5|TRBD1|.
CASRKGTGGINEQYF
TGTGCCAGCAGAAAAGGGACAGGGGGCATCAATGAGCAGTACTTC
>TRBV20-1|TRBJ1-2|TRBD1|.
CSARSPGTGGVSYGYTF
TGCAGTGCTAGAAGTCCCGGGACAGGGGGCGTAAGCTATGGCTACACCTTC
>TRBV11-2|TRBJ2-7|.|.
CASSYLKEGHFYEQYF
TGTGCCAGCAGCTACCTGAAGGAGGGACATTTCTACGAGCAGTACTTC
>TRBV29-1|TRBJ2-5|.|once
CSESPGHFYNEQYF
TGCAGCGAATCTCCGGGACATTTCTACAATGAGCAGTACTTC
>TRBV7-3|TRBJ2-3|.|.
CASSLRGRAIDTQYF
TGTGCCAGCAGCTTAAGGGGCAGGGCAATTGATACGCAGTATTTT
>TRBV18|TRBJ2-1|TRBD1|once
CASLQLDRVNEQFF
TGTGCCAGTCTCCAGCTGGACAGGGTCAATGAGCAGTTCTTC
>TRBV14|TRBJ1-2|.|.
CASSQVTNRGYTF
TGTGCCAGCAGCCAAGTCACTAACCGTGGCTACACCTTC
>TRBV10-3|TRBJ2-5|.|many
CAISDPTGETQYF
TGTGCCATCAGTGACCCGACGGGAGAGACCCAGTACTTC
>TRBV24-1|TRBJ1-5|.|.
CATPGICNQPQHF
TGTGCCACCCCAGGGATATGCAATCAGCCCCAGCATTTT
>TRBV6-6|TRBJ1-1|.|.
CASSTGLQVAFF
TGTGCCAGCAGCACCGGTCTACAGGTAGCTTTCTTT
>TRBV14|TRBJ2-5|.|.
CASSHRTTYNEQYF
TGTGCCAGCAGCCATAGGACCACTTACAATGAGCAGTACTTC
>TRBV28|TRBJ2-7|.|.
CASSPRGARNEQYF
TGTGCCAGCAGCCCTCGGGGGGCGCGAAATGAGCAGTACTTC
>TRBV11-3|TRBJ2-7|TRBD2|.
CASSLRTSGFYNEQYF
TGTGCCAGCAGCTTACGGACTAGCGGCTTCTACAATGAGCAGTACTTC
>TRBV28|TRBJ2-6|.|.
CASSLSGASGANVLTF
TGTGCCAGCAGTTTATCGGGGGCCTCTGGGGCCAACGTCCTGACTTTC
>TRBV10-3|TRBJ1-2|TRBD1|.
CAIKGTGGAYGYTF
TGTGCCATCAAAGGGACAGGGGGCGCCTATGGCTACACCTTC
>TRBV5-1|TRBJ2-2|.|.
CASSLGLALNTGELFF
TGCGCCAGCAGCTTGGGGCTAGCGCTGAACACCGGGGAGCTGTTTTTT
>TRBV2|TRBJ2-3|.|.
CASSADSREYF
TGTGCCAGCAGTGCGGATTCGCGGGAGTATTTT
>TRBV4-3|TRBJ2-3|.|many
CASSPMVGRGEDTQYF
TGCGCCAGCAGCCCCATGGTCGGCAGGGGGGAAGATACGCAGTATTTT
>TRBV27|TRBJ2-7|TRBD2|few
CASSPRGGRPEQYF
TGTGCCAGCAGCCCTCGCGGGGGGCGCCCCGAGCAGTACTTC
>TRBV20-1|TRBJ1-2|.|.
CSANGGLSGGYTF
TGCAGTGCTAACGGGGGGCTGTCGGGCGGCTACACCTTC
>TRBV30|TRBJ2-7|.|.
CAWSVRAGNEQYF
TGTGCCTGGAGTGTACGGGCAGGGAACGAGCAGTACTTC
>TRBV6-6|TRBJ2-3|.|few
CASSGGTARTDTQYF
TGTGCCAGCAGTGGCGGGACAGCCCGCACAGATACGCAGTATTTT
>TRBV7-2|TRBJ2-7|TRBD2|once
CASSLSTSGLSSYEQYF
TGTGCCAGCAGCCTCAGCACTAGCGGGCTGAGCTCCTACGAGCAGTACTTC
>TRBV6-6|TRBJ1-1|.|once
CASSYGGEAFF
TGTGCCAGCAGTTACGGCGGTGAAGCTTTCTTT
>TRBV29-1|TRBJ1-5|.|.
CSVRQSSNQPQHF
TGCAGCGTTAGACAGAGTAGCAATCAGCCCCAGCATTTT
>TRBV12-3/TRBV12-4|TRBJ2-7|.|many
CASSQLHSPSYEQYF
TGTGCCAGCAGCCAACTCCACTCCCCTTCCTACGAGCAGTACTTC
>TRBV6-5|TRBJ2-5|TRBD2|few
CASSRAGLAGETQYF
TGTGCCAGCAGTCGCGCGGGACTAGCCGGAGAGACCCAGTACTTC
>TRBV7-2|TRBJ2-5|TRBD1|.
CASSFYGDRKETQYF
TGTGCCAGCAGCTTTTATGGGGACAGAAAAGAGACCCAGTACTTC
>TRBV28|TRBJ2-1|TRBD2|.
CASRHGTSGRYEQFF
TGTGCCAGCAGACACGGGACTAGCGGGAGGTATGAGCAGTTCTTC
>TRBV7-9|TRBJ1-5|TRBD1|.
CASSLGYGQAHQPQHF
TGTGCCAGCAGCTTAGGTTACGGACAGGCCCATCAGCCCCAGCATTTT
>TRBV20-1|TRBJ2-7|TRBD1|few
CSARGWDRVDEQYF
TGCAGTGCTAGAGGGTGGGACAGGGTCGACGAGCAGTACTTC
>TRBV7-2|TRBJ2-3|TRBD1|few
CASSLEGQVADTQYF
TGTGCCAGCAGCTTAGAGGGACAGGTGGCAGATACGCAGTATTTT
>TRBV7-2|TRBJ2-3|.|few
CASSSLEPDTQYF
TGTGCCAGCAGCTCCCTGGAGCCAGATACGCAGTATTTT
>TRBV27|TRBJ2-1|TRBD2|few
CASTSRGRNEQFF
TGTGCCAGCACCTCCCGCGGGAGAAATGAGCAGTTCTTC